Sequencing of this T cell receptor beta chain was carried out in a study of shared T cell receptors in the human thymus. Clones were sequenced by immunoSEQ multiplex PCR, and TCRdb holds only the in-frame ones, with some missing. The data show over 65,000 clones, with roughly 96% seen just once and around 0.033% held by the top ten. The CDR3 extends over 15 amino acids. The V gene's germline CDR1 is MGHDK and CDR2 SYGVNS. V was shortened by 4 bases and J by 5 bases, with 18 bases between the two germline ends. The clonotype comes from a human donor. The V and J genes are TRBV25-1 and TRBJ2-7; a weak D match, TRBD1 (5 bases). Material: thymocytes. This CDR3 reads CASSGSTVYPHEQYF. CDR3 DNA: TGTGCCAGCAGTGGGTCGACAGTTTATCCTCACGAGCAGTACTTC.